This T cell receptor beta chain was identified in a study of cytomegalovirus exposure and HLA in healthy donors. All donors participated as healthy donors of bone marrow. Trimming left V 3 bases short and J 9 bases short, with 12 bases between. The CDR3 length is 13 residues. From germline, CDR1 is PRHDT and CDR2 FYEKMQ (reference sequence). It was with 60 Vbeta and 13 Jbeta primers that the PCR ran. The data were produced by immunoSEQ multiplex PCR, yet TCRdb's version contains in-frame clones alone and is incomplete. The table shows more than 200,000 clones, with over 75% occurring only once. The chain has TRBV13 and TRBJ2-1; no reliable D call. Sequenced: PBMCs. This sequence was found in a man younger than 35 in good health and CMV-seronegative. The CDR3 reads CASSFFSGPEQFF. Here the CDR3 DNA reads TGTGCCAGCAGCTTTTTCAGTGGTCCTGAGCAGTTCTTC.